Following are 19 T cell receptor beta chains from one sample sequenced in a study of blood T cell repertoires in COVID-19. The protocol was immunoSEQ multiplex PCR, while the TCRdb copy is restricted to in-frame clones and leaves out a portion. This table has around 220,000 clones, about 85% appearing once. The specimen was peripheral blood. These receptors originate from a woman aged 50 to 60 with COVID-19, enrolled during active disease.

The rearrangement joins TRBV4-1 to TRBJ2-1; D is possibly TRBD2 (6 bases). Germline CDR1 reads MGHRA; CDR2 reads YSYEKL. Trimming shortened V by 0 bases and J by 3 bases, and 9 bases separated the two germline ends. The CDR3 spans 15 residues. The chain's CDR3 is CASSQDTGDYNEQFF. Written as DNA, the CDR3 is TGCGCCAGCAGCCAAGATACGGGGGACTACAATGAGCAGTTCTTC.

The chain is built from TRBV15 and TRBJ1-2, with TRBD1 identical over 9 bases. This CDR3 has 15 residues. V trimming: 3 bases; J trimming: 6 bases; junction bases outside the gene matches: 8. Germline values: CDR1 LNHNV, CDR2 YYDKDF (reference sequence). The CDR3 nucleotides read TGTGCCACCAGCAGTATGGGACAGGGAGGTAATGGCTACACCTTC. Protein sequence: CATSSMGQGGNGYTF.

This chain joins TRBV2 and TRBJ2-1, with 10 positions matching TRBD2. The CDR3 contains 17 residues. Trimming at V came to 4 bases and at J to 4 bases, leaving 10 bases not matched to a gene. Germline V gene data show CDR1 as SNHLY and CDR2 as FYNNEI. This chain's CDR3 is CASSAKTGTSVYNEQFF. The CDR3 region has the DNA TGTGCCAGCAGTGCAAAAACCGGGACTAGCGTTTACAATGAGCAGTTCTTC.

This chain links TRBV7-2 with TRBJ2-5, with 9 bases aligning to TRBD2. CDR3 length: 16 amino acids. V was clipped by 4 bases and J by 2 bases; unmatched bases: 8. From germline, CDR1 is SGHTA and CDR2 FQGNSA. The CDR3 reads CASSSFLAGVQETQYF. The DNA for the CDR3 is TGTGCCAGCAGCTCGTTCTTAGCGGGGGTGCAAGAGACCCAGTACTTC.

This chain connects TRBV25-1 to TRBJ1-1, with a tentative D call TRBD1 (6 bases). CDR3 length equals 13 residues. Trimming took 3 bases from V and 5 from J, leaving 10 bases between them. Germline V gene sequence: CDR1 MGHDK, CDR2 SYGVNS. DNA of the CDR3: TGTGCCAGCAGTGACAGGGGAGGGACTGAAGCTTTCTTT. Protein product: CASSDRGGTEAFF. The whole variable domain, remainder taken from reference TRBV25-1 and TRBJ1-1, is EADIYQTPRYLVIGTGKKITLECSQTMGHDKMYWYQQDPGMELHLIHYSYGVNSTEKGDLSSESTVSRIRTEHFPLTLESARPSHTSQYLCASSDRGGTEAFFGQGTRLTVV.

The gene calls are TRBV2 and TRBJ2-4; D might be TRBD2 (5 bases). Trimming left V 10 bases short and J 6 bases short, with 22 bases between. The V gene's germline CDR1 is SNHLY and CDR2 FYNNEI. The CDR3 is made up of 15 amino acids. The CDR3 nucleotides are TGTGCCACGGCCCTGAGGGTAGGGAGCGGAAACATTCAGTACTTC. Its protein is CATALRVGSGNIQYF.

The V gene is TRBV2, the J gene TRBJ2-3; TRBD2 matches at 8 bases. J lost 6 bases, V lost 1 base, and 6 bases had no gene match. Germline lookup yields CDR1 SNHLY and CDR2 FYNNEI. The CDR3 has 15 amino acids. This chain's CDR3 is CASSEDPGGLDTQYF. Written as DNA, the CDR3 is TGTGCCAGCAGTGAAGATCCGGGGGGGCTTGATACGCAGTATTTT.

V and J are TRBV5-5 and TRBJ2-1; TRBD1 matches at 12 bases. The V gene's germline CDR1 is SGHKS and CDR2 YYEKEE (reference sequence). Germline trimming cut 7 bases from V and 9 bases from J; bases unmatched to any gene: 8. The CDR3 has 14 residues. DNA of the CDR3: TGTGCCAGCCACTCCGGGACAGGGGGCGGTGAGCAGTTCTTC. It specifies CASHSGTGGGEQFF. Full variable domain (outside the CDR3, taken from reference TRBV5-5 and TRBJ2-1): DAGVTQSPTHLIKTRGQQVTLRCSPISGHKSVSWYQQVLGQGPQFIFQYYEKEERGRGNFPDRFSARQFPNYSSELNVNALLLGDSALYLCASHSGTGGGEQFFGPGTRLTVL.

The DNA of the CDR3 is TGTGCCAGTAGGACAGGTTATCAGCCCCAGCATTTT. Amino acids: CASRTGYQPQHF. The rearrangement uses TRBV19 and TRBJ1-5; maybe TRBD1 (6 bases). Trimming pared 6 bases from V and 5 bases from J, leaving 8 bases between. The length of the CDR3 is 12 residues. Germline assignment: CDR1 LNHDA and CDR2 SQIVND (reference sequence).

V gene TRBV7-2 combines with J gene TRBJ2-7; D not resolved. Germline V gene sequence: CDR1 SGHTA, CDR2 FQGNSA. The length of the CDR3 is 15 residues. V was clipped by 5 bases and J by 2 bases, with 16 bases between them. The chain's CDR3 is CASSRPTETPYEQYF. The CDR3 nucleotides are TGTGCCAGCAGCCGCCCGACTGAAACCCCCTACGAGCAGTACTTC.

CDR3 nucleotides: TGTGCCGGGCACTCAGGGGCGAACACCGGGGAGCTGTTTTTT. It specifies CAGHSGANTGELFF. V and J are TRBV5-4 and TRBJ2-2; possible D gene TRBD1, 6 bases. The germline CDR1 and CDR2 sequences are SGHNT and YYREEE (reference sequence). CDR3 length equals 14 residues. Deletions cut 10 bases from V and 0 bases from J, with 13 bases between.

The chain combines TRBV5-4 with TRBJ1-1; tentative D call: TRBD1 (5 bases). Germline V gene sequence: CDR1 SGHNT, CDR2 YYREEE (reference sequence). Trimming shortened V by 4 bases and J by 0 bases, and 19 bases separated the two germline ends. The CDR3 spans 17 residues. The CDR3: CASSPGGRGPMNTEAFF. CDR3 sequence (DNA): TGTGCCAGCAGCCCCGGGGGGAGGGGACCTATGAACACTGAAGCTTTCTTT.

The CDR3 loop reads CASRSLGQGFQPQHF. For the CDR3, the DNA is TGTGCCAGCAGGTCCCTGGGACAGGGGTTTCAGCCCCAGCATTTT. The chain joins TRBV6-5 to TRBJ1-5; 10 bases are shared with TRBD1. The CDR3 runs to 15 residues. CDR1 MNHEY and CDR2 SVGAGI come from the germline V gene. After removal of 6 bases from V and 6 bases from J, the junction contained 8 bases not matched to a gene.

The gene calls are TRBV11-2 and TRBJ1-4; the D is unclear. The V end was cut by 5 bases, the J end by 15 bases, with 16 bases between. CDR1 SGHAT and CDR2 FQNNGV come from the germline V gene. The CDR3 is 12 amino acids. The CDR3 reads CASSPKAGIVFF. The CDR3 nucleotides are TGTGCCAGCAGCCCGAAGGCCGGGATCGTGTTTTTT.

The genes are TRBV5-6 and TRBJ2-3; maybe TRBD2 (7 bases). Germline V gene sequence: CDR1 SGHDT, CDR2 YYEEEE. Trimming stripped 2 bases from V and 3 bases from J, with 13 bases between. The CDR3 has 15 residues. The CDR3 reads CASSLRGGRTDTQYF. The CDR3 nucleotides read TGTGCCAGCAGCTTAAGGGGGGGAAGGACAGATACGCAGTATTTT. The full variable domain, rest sourced from reference TRBV5-6 and TRBJ2-3, is DAGVTQSPTHLIKTRGQQVTLRCSPKSGHDTVSWYQQALGQGPQFIFQYYEEEERQRGNFPDRFSGHQFPNYSSELNVNALLLGDSALYLCASSLRGGRTDTQYFGPGTRLTVL.

The chain couples TRBV5-1 to TRBJ1-1, with D hard to call. CDR1 SGHRS and CDR2 YFSETQ come from the germline V gene. V was shortened by 0 bases and J by 6 bases, with 12 bases between the two germline ends. The CDR3 extends over 14 amino acids. The CDR3 bases are TGCGCCAGCAGCTTGGCTTTGCCGGGAGCTGAAGCTTTCTTT. This encodes CASSLALPGAEAFF.

V and J are TRBV19 and TRBJ1-6; D perhaps matches TRBD1 (6 bases). Germline assignment: CDR1 LNHDA and CDR2 SQIVND (reference sequence). The V end lost 9 bases, the J end lost 8 bases, and 14 bases lay between the germline ends. This CDR3 is built from 13 residues. The CDR3 is CASSGTTYSPLHF. The CDR3, as DNA: TGTGCCAGCTCCGGGACAACATATTCACCCCTCCACTTT.

The genes are TRBV28 and TRBJ2-6, with a weak D call TRBD1 (6 bases). Germline V lookup: CDR1 MDHEN, CDR2 SYDVKM. The CDR3 runs 13 residues. The V and J ends lost 7 bases and 2 bases respectively, with 6 bases between them. CDR3 bases: TGTGCCAGCAACAGGGCTGGGGCCAACGTCCTGACTTTC. Its protein is CASNRAGANVLTF.

This clone was found once. This rearrangement joins TRBV27 to TRBJ1-3; the D is unclear. Per the germline V gene, CDR1 is MNHEY and CDR2 is SMNVEV (reference sequence). This CDR3 region has 14 residues. V was clipped by 3 bases and J by 3 bases, with 9 bases between them. The CDR3 reads CASSFSRLGNTIYF. CDR3 nucleotides: TGTGCCAGCAGTTTTAGCAGACTTGGAAACACCATATATTTT.